Below are 24 T cell receptor beta chains sequenced from a single sample in a study of T-cell memory formation after mild COVID-19. TCRdb processed the 5' RACE reads anew with MiXCR; each CDR3 protein has one entry. Altogether around 100,000 distinct CDR3 sequences are present, around 10% being singletons, with the ten largest covering around 40%. Input material: PBMCs or a T cell subset sorted from them (not recorded which). Receptors were obtained from a man between 18 and 35 years old who had mild COVID-19 (a few samples of this study predate the infection). Cell type and time point are not known.

J is TRBJ1-5 and V is TRBV3-1, with D perhaps TRBD1 (5 bases). V shed 0 bases and J shed 2 bases, with 11 bases lying between them. The CDR3 has 16 amino acids. Germline CDR1 LGHDT, CDR2 YNNKEL (reference sequence). The CDR3 loop reads CASSQDWGDGNQPQHF. DNA for the CDR3: TGTGCCAGCAGCCAAGATTGGGGGGACGGCAATCAGCCCCAGCATTTT.

This clonotype was seen a few times. The CDR3 DNA reads TGTGCCAGCAGCTTCGGACAGGGCCAGGGCTACGAGCAGTACTTC. It translates to CASSFGQGQGYEQYF. The J gene is TRBJ2-7, the V gene TRBV7-9; 8 nucleotides match TRBD1. Germline lookup yields CDR1 SEHNR and CDR2 FQNEAQ (reference sequence). J was trimmed by 3 bases and V by 3 bases; bases with no gene match: 7. The CDR3 is 15 amino acids.

This clonotype was seen only a few times. The gene calls are TRBV24-1 and TRBJ2-7; possibly TRBD2 for D (6 bases). The CDR3 spans 14 residues. V was trimmed by 1 base and J by 3 bases, leaving 9 bases between them. Germline values: CDR1 KGHDR, CDR2 SFDVKD. CDR3 loop: CATSDLRGSYEQYF. The CDR3, as DNA: TGTGCCACCAGTGATTTACGGGGGAGCTACGAGCAGTACTTC.

This clonotype was seen only a few times. The rearrangement links TRBV10-3 to TRBJ2-3; TRBD2 matches at 7 bases. The CDR3 runs to 12 residues. Trimming took 3 bases from V and 7 from J; bases not matched to a gene: 1. Germline CDR1 is ENHRY and CDR2 is SYGVKD. In DNA, the CDR3 is TGTGCCATCAGTGACGGGGGGTATACGCAGTATTTT. Translation gives CAISDGGYTQYF.

This clonotype was counted many times. This chain joins TRBV2 and TRBJ2-2; TRBD1 aligns across 7 bases. V trimming: 6 bases; J trimming: 5 bases; junction bases outside the gene matches: 9. Germline CDR1 SNHLY, CDR2 FYNNEI. This CDR3 comprises 15 residues. CDR3 DNA: TGTGCCAGCAGAGACAGGGTTTTGGGTACCGGGGAGCTGTTTTTT. It yields the protein CASRDRVLGTGELFF.

In this sample, this clonotype turned up many times. The CDR3 DNA sequence: TGCAGCGTTCTGAAACCTAGTCCCTACGAGCAGTACTTC. It specifies CSVLKPSPYEQYF. The chain joins TRBV29-1 to TRBJ2-7; the D is unclear. Trimming stripped 5 bases from V and 2 bases from J, with 13 bases between. Germline lookup yields CDR1 SQVTM and CDR2 ANQGSEA. The CDR3 is 13 amino acids.

This clonotype turned up a few times. The rearrangement uses TRBV7-9 and TRBJ2-7; D not certain. From germline, CDR1 is SEHNR and CDR2 FQNEAQ (reference sequence). The CDR3 extends over 13 amino acids. Trimming cost V 8 bases and J 3 bases, with 14 bases left between them. The CDR3 spells CASDIGSHYEQYF. The CDR3 DNA reads as TGTGCCAGCGACATCGGCTCACACTACGAGCAGTACTTC.

This clonotype was counted at least ten times. This chain joins TRBV5-1 and TRBJ2-2; D is possibly TRBD1 (5 bases). The V end lost 7 bases, the J end lost 1 base, and 11 bases lay between the germline ends. The CDR3 is 14 amino acids. The germline gives CDR1 SGHRS, CDR2 YFSETQ. The DNA for the CDR3 is TGCGCCAGCGGCTACAGGAGGAACACCGGGGAGCTGTTTTTT. It specifies CASGYRRNTGELFF.

The gene calls are TRBV7-9 and TRBJ2-7; unclear D gene. CDR1 is SEHNR and CDR2 is FQNEAQ in the germline V gene (reference sequence). V shed 3 bases and J shed 2 bases, with 11 bases lying between them. The CDR3 runs 14 residues. The CDR3 DNA is TGTGCCAGCAGCTTCCCAGACGGAGCCTACGAGCAGTACGTC. It codes for CASSFPDGAYEQYV.

This clonotype has more than one count but fewer than ten. The CDR3 DNA reads as TGTGCCAGCAGTGACCTCCGTGGGCAGTTCTTC. Protein product: CASSDLRGQFF. This chain joins TRBV6-2 or TRBV6-3 and TRBJ2-1; D unresolved. Germline CDR1 MNHEY, CDR2 SVGEGT. This CDR3 has 11 amino acids. With 5 bases removed from V and 12 bases from J, the gap between germline ends came to 11 bases.

This clonotype came up many times. V gene TRBV29-1 combines with J gene TRBJ2-7; D unclear. CDR1 is SQVTM and CDR2 is ANQGSEA in the germline V gene. Trimming shortened V by 1 base and J by 1 base, and 5 bases separated the two germline ends. There are 12 residues in the CDR3. The CDR3 reads CSVEGDSYEQYF. In DNA form, the CDR3 reads TGCAGCGTTGAAGGGGATTCCTACGAGCAGTACTTC.

This clonotype was detected a few times. The chain recombines TRBV4-1 with TRBJ2-7; D remains unclear. The CDR3 loop spans 14 amino acids. Trimming took off 0 bases at V and 1 base at J, with 7 bases between the two ends. Germline CDR1 is MGHRA and CDR2 is YSYEKL. This CDR3 reads CASSQEPDSYEQYF. For the CDR3, the DNA is TGCGCCAGCAGCCAAGAGCCAGATTCCTACGAGCAGTACTTC.

There are many counts of this clonotype. The V gene is TRBV29-1, the J gene TRBJ2-1; a weak D match, TRBD2 (5 bases). The V gene lost 5 bases and the J gene lost 7 bases, with 12 bases spanning the gap. The CDR3 spans 12 residues. From germline, CDR1 is SQVTM and CDR2 ANQGSEA. The CDR3 reads CSVKRFENEQFF. The CDR3, as DNA: TGCAGCGTTAAGCGGTTCGAGAATGAGCAGTTCTTC.

This clonotype was detected a few times. The CDR3 DNA follows: TGCGCCAGCAGCCTTGGACCGTCAAATGAGCAGTTCTTC. This sequence encodes CASSLGPSNEQFF. The chain carries TRBV4-1 and TRBJ2-1, with D uncertain. There are 13 residues in the CDR3. Trimming removed 4 bases from V and 7 bases from J, with 11 bases in between. Germline V gene data show CDR1 as MGHRA and CDR2 as YSYEKL.

There are many counts of this clonotype. CDR3 amino acids: CASNISHRGTGNSPLHF. The CDR3 nucleotides are TGTGCCAGCAACATCTCACACAGAGGGACAGGCAATTCACCCCTCCACTTT. V is TRBV7-2 and J is TRBJ1-6, with 8 bases lining up with TRBD1. The germline V gene encodes CDR1 SGHTA and CDR2 FQGNSA. After removal of 7 bases from V and 7 bases from J, the junction contained 15 bases not matched to a gene. There are 17 residues in the CDR3.

The chain carries TRBV9 and TRBJ2-2, with D possibly matching TRBD1 (5 bases). Germline CDR1 SGDLS, CDR2 YYNGEE. The CDR3 has 15 residues. V was clipped by 3 bases and J by 4 bases, with 13 bases between them. Here the CDR3 DNA reads TGTGCCAGCAGCGAGGGGCCTTCCCCCACCGGGGAGCTGTTTTTT. This gives the protein CASSEGPSPTGELFF.

This clonotype was recorded many times. CDR3 region: CASSQPTGELFF. The CDR3 DNA sequence: TGCGCCAGCAGTCAACCTACCGGGGAGCTGTTTTTT. J is TRBJ2-2 and V is TRBV23-1, with D unresolved. TRBV23-1 is an ORF; its function is uncertain. V was pared by 2 bases and J by 5 bases, with 3 bases between. This CDR3 contains 12 residues.

This clonotype was picked up a small number of times. V gene TRBV7-2 combines with J gene TRBJ2-7, with TRBD2 matching 7 bases. Germline CDR1 is SGHTA and CDR2 is FQGNSA. This CDR3 is built from 15 residues. The ends lost 4 bases at V and 1 base at J; junction bases unmatched: 7. The CDR3 loop reads CASSSFGGGSYEQYF. DNA of the CDR3: TGTGCCAGCAGCTCCTTTGGCGGGGGATCCTACGAGCAGTACTTC.

The chain employs TRBV6-5 and TRBJ1-6; TRBD1 might be the D (6 bases). CDR1 is MNHEY, CDR2 SVGAGI, per germline. The CDR3 loop spans 18 amino acids. The V and J ends lost 0 bases and 2 bases respectively, with 14 bases between them. The CDR3 bases are TGTGCCAGCAGTTACTCGGGGGGCCAGCAGACCTATAATTCACCCCTCCACTTT. As protein: CASSYSGGQQTYNSPLHF.

The chain is built from TRBV7-6 and TRBJ2-7, with a possible D match to TRBD1 (6 bases). Trimming took 5 bases from V and 1 from J, leaving 12 bases between them. This CDR3 is 14 amino acids long. Germline V lookup: CDR1 SGHVS, CDR2 FNYEAQ. This chain's CDR3 is CASSIRTASYEQYF. As DNA, the CDR3 is TGTGCCAGCAGCATCCGGACAGCGTCCTACGAGCAGTACTTC. Full variable domain (outside the CDR3, taken from reference TRBV7-6 and TRBJ2-7): GAGVSQSPRYKVTKRGQDVALRCDPISGHVSLYWYRQALGQGPEFLTYFNYEAQQDKSGLPNDRFSAERPEGSISTLTIQRTEQRDSAMYRCASSIRTASYEQYFGPGTRLTVT.

CDR3 bases: TGTGCCAGCAGTACAGGACAAGAGGTACAAGAGACCCAGTACTTC. Translation: CASSTGQEVQETQYF. The chain uses TRBV28 and TRBJ2-5; tentative D call: TRBD1 (5 bases). The CDR3 runs to 15 residues. Trimming removed 5 bases at V and 2 bases at J, with 15 bases between. Germline lookup yields CDR1 MDHEN and CDR2 SYDVKM.

This clonotype was seen more than once but under ten times. This rearrangement joins TRBV4-3 to TRBJ2-2; D may be TRBD1 (5 bases). V lost 4 bases and J lost 5, with 20 bases in between. This CDR3 has 17 amino acids. Germline loops: CDR1 LGHNA, CDR2 YSLEER. The CDR3 reads CASSPYRGRGPTGELFF. The CDR3 bases are TGCGCCAGCAGCCCCTATAGGGGTAGGGGCCCAACCGGGGAGCTGTTTTTT.

The V call is TRBV4-1, the J call TRBJ1-5, with a possible D match to TRBD1 (6 bases). From germline, CDR1 is MGHRA and CDR2 YSYEKL. Trimming cost V 4 bases and J 7 bases, with 20 bases left between them. The CDR3 totals 16 residues. The CDR3, as DNA: TGCGCCAGCAGCCTCGAAATCGGGACACCGCGCCAGCCCCAGCATTTT. Its protein is CASSLEIGTPRQPQHF.

The V gene is TRBV4-1, the J gene TRBJ1-6, with 10 bases identical to TRBD1. The germline V gene has CDR1 MGHRA and CDR2 YSYEKL. The CDR3 sequence is 16 residues long. The V and J ends lost 5 bases and 7 bases, in that order; junction bases with no gene match: 8. Here the CDR3 DNA reads TGCGCCAGCAGCGAGACCGGGACAGGGGAAAATTCACCCCTCCACTTT. Protein product: CASSETGTGENSPLHF.